This paragraph covers one TCR beta chain sequence. The antigen is undetermined. This sample is part of a study of cytomegalovirus exposure and HLA in healthy donors. In the study overall: Researchers found that about 82% of 398 genotyped donors fell within the Caucasian-associated ancestry cluster. The study's findings and limits: The listing of roughly 160 TCR beta chains classed them as cytomegalovirus-associated. Evidence from a later analysis indicated that most CMV-associated TCR beta chains looked HLA-restricted. CMV serostatus was the only immune exposure information that was available.

Researchers ran the PCR with 60 Vbeta and 13 Jbeta primers. Only in-frame clones appear in the TCRdb table, and some are missing; sequencing was by immunoSEQ multiplex PCR. This table holds about 140,000 clones, over 75% found once. The CDR3 sequence is 17 residues long. CDR1 and CDR2 (germline): MNHEY, SMNVEV (reference sequence). Trimming took 5 bases from V and 8 from J, leaving 24 bases between them. The source is a woman in her forties or fifties in good health and CMV-seropositive. The V gene is TRBV27, the J gene TRBJ1-4, with a possible D match to TRBD1 (6 bases). The sample comprised PBMCs. The CDR3 sequence is CASSMGAGIRGKEKLFF. CDR3 nucleotides: TGTGCCAGCAGTATGGGGGCAGGGATCCGAGGAAAGGAAAAACTGTTTTTT.